This TCR beta chain came from a study of CD8 T cells in ankylosing spondylitis (dated by TCRdb to about 2017). Notes on the research overall: T cell receptor beta repertoires were profiled in healthy donors and ankylosing spondylitis patients so that disease-linked TCR variants could be found. The full study cohort was made up of 25 to 30 ankylosing spondylitis patients and over 90 healthy donors. Peripheral blood was sampled, and synovial fluid was additionally collected from ankylosing spondylitis patients. Overall study results and their limits: Blood from ankylosing spondylitis patients appeared to be characterized by a TCR beta motif composed of 7 to 9 highly homologous amino acid variants. The disease-linked clones were reported to be significantly enriched in matched synovial fluid samples from ankylosing spondylitis patients. Some of the motif variants had been reported before in the synovial fluid and blood of reactive arthritis patients, a finding that suggests common disease-initiation mechanisms. The disease-linked clones had a CD8+ phenotype and were found at relatively low frequencies in peripheral blood.

This sample was sequenced with an Illumina HiSeq 2500. Quantitative 5'-RACE with molecular barcodes was used to prepare TCR beta libraries. The authors' pipeline ran thus. To identify disease-linked TCR variants, a new computational method was used, one built on a probabilistic model of VDJ rearrangement. TCRdb reworked the public reads: Q25 trimming with fastp, MiXCR clone assembly, productive beta chains retained. Rows matching on CDR3 protein sequence are summarized as one entry with the most common DNA and genes. These V and J calls rely on TCRdb rather than the paper's analysis. Across this sample there are 200,000 to 250,000 distinct CDR3 sequences, with under 12% seen only once. Jointly, the top ten make up about a fifth of the sample. Trimming accounts for 3 bases at V and 0 bases at J, while the number of junction bases matched to no gene is 15. The CDR3 has 20 amino acids, counting the end cysteine and phenylalanine. The retained sequence is limited to the CDR3, 60 bases, with the frame set at the first base. CDR1 and CDR2, looked up from the germline V gene (reference sequence), are LGHDT and YNNKEL.

A few counts support this clonotype. Its cognate antigen has yet to be identified. No quality values exist for individual bases; no much larger clone is one base distant. Sequencing was carried out using blood, either unsorted or a sorted T cell fraction (not recorded which). This sequence uses TRBV3-1 and TRBJ2-3; TRBD2 fits 10 bases in the junction. This sequence was found in a male donor with ankylosing spondylitis or in good health (not recorded which). The DNA sequence is given as TGTGCCAGCAGCCACCTGGATGGACTAGCGGAAGTTTTTAGCACAGATACGCAGTATTTT. Translated, this is CASSHLDGLAEVFSTDTQYF.